This is a list of T cell receptor beta chains from one sample in a study of blood T cell repertoires in COVID-19. Clones were sequenced by immunoSEQ multiplex PCR, and TCRdb holds only the in-frame ones, with some missing. The table records around 12,000 clones, about 88% of them present only once. Sequenced material: peripheral blood. The receptors come from an older woman with active COVID-19. Both conserved end residues are part of each CDR3. D genes are given only for firm matches. The size entry is marked missing in some rows and otherwise reads once, few, many or a size class.

size,D,V,J,CDR3,DNA
few,TRBD2,TRBV7-9,TRBJ2-1,CASSSGGGAYNEQFF,TGTGCCAGCAGCTCAGGCGGGGGGGCCTACAATGAGCAGTTCTTC
-,-,TRBV7-9,TRBJ2-1,CASSFIESVDSYNEQFF,TGTGCCAGCAGCTTTATAGAGAGTGTCGACTCCTACAATGAGCAGTTCTTC
-,-,TRBV20-1,TRBJ2-5,CSVGRMETQYF,TGCAGTGTTGGGAGGATGGAGACCCAGTACTTC
-,TRBD1,TRBV29-1,TRBJ1-1,CSVLDRVMNTEAFF,TGCAGCGTCCTTGACAGGGTAATGAACACTGAAGCTTTCTTT
-,-,TRBV6-5,TRBJ2-3,CAKLAFWGTQYF,TGTGCCAAACTAGCATTCTGGGGTACGCAGTATTTT
-,-,TRBV12-5,TRBJ2-7,CASGSNYEQYF,TGTGCTAGTGGGTCTAACTACGAGCAGTACTTC
-,-,TRBV7-9,TRBJ2-2,CASSLEGFGELFF,TGTGCCAGCAGCTTAGAGGGGTTCGGGGAGCTGTTTTTT
-,-,TRBV3-1/TRBV3-2,TRBJ1-5,CASSKGDNQPQHF,TGTGCCAGCAGTAAGGGGGACAATCAGCCCCAGCATTTT
-,-,TRBV6-5,TRBJ2-3,CASNPTRKDTQYF,TGTGCCAGCAACCCTACGAGGAAAGATACGCAGTATTTT
-,TRBD2,TRBV3-1/TRBV3-2,TRBJ2-7,CASSQAMGLAVSGLFYEQYF,TGTGCCAGCAGCCAAGCCATGGGACTAGCGGTTTCGGGATTGTTCTACGAGCAGTACTTC
-,TRBD2,TRBV27,TRBJ2-3,CASRRLALTDTQYF,TGTGCCAGCAGAAGACTAGCTTTGACAGATACGCAGTATTTT
-,TRBD1,TRBV5-1,TRBJ2-5,CASRSGTGLGETQYF,TGCGCCAGCAGGTCCGGGACAGGGTTAGGGGAGACCCAGTACTTC
-,-,TRBV19,TRBJ1-6,CATQSTADGSPLHF,TGTGCCACCCAATCGACAGCAGACGGCTCACCCCTCCACTTT
-,TRBD1,TRBV19,TRBJ1-5,CASTLGQGNSNQPQHF,TGTGCCAGTACCTTGGGACAGGGCAATAGCAATCAGCCCCAGCATTTT
-,TRBD1,TRBV5-5,TRBJ2-7,CASSPQGMGPYEQYF,TGTGCCAGCAGCCCACAGGGGATGGGGCCCTACGAGCAGTACTTC
-,TRBD2,TRBV3-1/TRBV3-2,TRBJ2-1,CASSSSGRTYNEQFF,TGTGCCAGCTCCTCTAGCGGGAGGACCTACAATGAGCAGTTCTTC
-,TRBD1,TRBV24-1,TRBJ2-1,CATSDRTGSRNEQFF,TGTGCCACCAGTGATCGGACAGGGTCGCGCAATGAGCAGTTCTTC
few,-,TRBV6-5,TRBJ2-5,CASSPRSEKETQYF,TGTGCCAGCAGTCCACGGTCCGAGAAAGAGACCCAGTACTTC
-,TRBD1,TRBV12-3/TRBV12-4,TRBJ2-3,CASSQGVGTQYF,TGTGCCAGCAGTCAGGGGGTTGGTACGCAGTATTTT
few,TRBD1,TRBV3-1/TRBV3-2,TRBJ1-2,CASSQTDREAFLPNYGYTF,TGTGCCAGCAGCCAAACGGACAGGGAGGCCTTTTTGCCTAACTATGGCTACACCTTC
-,-,TRBV14,TRBJ2-2,CASSQQGIAGELFF,TGTGCCAGCAGCCAACAGGGGATTGCCGGGGAGCTGTTTTTT
-,-,TRBV28,TRBJ1-5,CASSLISGDNEPQHF,TGTGCCAGCAGTTTAATCTCAGGGGATAATGAGCCCCAGCATTTT
-,TRBD1,TRBV28,TRBJ2-4,CASSPRGGNIQYF,TGTGCCAGCAGCCCCCGAGGGGGCAACATTCAGTACTTC
-,TRBD2,TRBV14,TRBJ2-1,CASSQGLAIEQFF,TGTGCCAGCAGCCAGGGACTAGCGATTGAGCAGTTCTTC
-,-,TRBV6-5,TRBJ1-1,CASTGRLNTEAFF,TGTGCCAGCACCGGGAGGCTGAACACTGAAGCTTTCTTT
-,TRBD2,TRBV7-3,TRBJ2-3,CASSRAGGGTDTQYF,TGTGCCAGCAGCCGGGCGGGGGGCGGAACAGATACGCAGTATTTT
-,TRBD2,TRBV9,TRBJ2-5,CASSEGGRTKETQYF,TGTGCCAGCAGCGAGGGCGGGAGGACCAAAGAGACCCAGTACTTC
-,TRBD2,TRBV3-1/TRBV3-2,TRBJ2-1,CASSPGLAGVNEQFF,TGTGCCAGCAGCCCGGGACTAGCGGGGGTTAATGAGCAGTTCTTC
-,TRBD1,TRBV7-3,TRBJ1-2,CASSLDGRGIGYTF,TGTGCCAGCAGCTTAGACGGCAGGGGGATAGGCTACACCTTC